This note documents a single T cell receptor beta chain sequence. Researchers ran the PCR with 60 Vbeta and 13 Jbeta primers. Clones were sequenced by immunoSEQ multiplex PCR, and TCRdb holds only the in-frame ones, with some missing. The table shows 130,000 to 150,000 clones, with approximately 70% occurring only once. The sample comes from a study of cytomegalovirus exposure and HLA in healthy donors. Nominal health characterized the donors when sampled, though unrecorded immune exposures were likely. The receptor was derived from a human donor in good health. The sequencing sample was made of PBMCs.

The CDR3 DNA follows: TGCGCCAGCAGCCAAGTACTAGCGGGAGGTCTGGAGACCCAGTACTTC. It specifies CASSQVLAGGLETQYF. The V call is TRBV5-1, the J call TRBJ2-5; TRBD2 agrees at 12 bases. CDR1 is SGHRS, CDR2 YFSETQ, per germline. V trimming: 4 bases; J trimming: 5 bases; junction bases outside the gene matches: 9. The CDR3 is 16 amino acids.